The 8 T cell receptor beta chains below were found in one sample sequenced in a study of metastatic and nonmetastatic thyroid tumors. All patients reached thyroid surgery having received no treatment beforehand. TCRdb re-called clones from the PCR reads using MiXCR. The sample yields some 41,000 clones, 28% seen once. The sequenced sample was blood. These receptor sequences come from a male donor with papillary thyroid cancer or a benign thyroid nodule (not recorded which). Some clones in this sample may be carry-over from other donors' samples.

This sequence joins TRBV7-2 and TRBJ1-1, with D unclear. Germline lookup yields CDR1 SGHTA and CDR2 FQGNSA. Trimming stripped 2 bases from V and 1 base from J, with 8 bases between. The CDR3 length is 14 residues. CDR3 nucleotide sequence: TGTGCCAGCAGCTTAAACAACAGGAACACTGAAGCTTTCTTT. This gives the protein CASSLNNRNTEAFF. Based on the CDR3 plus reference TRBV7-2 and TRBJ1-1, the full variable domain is GAGVSQSPSNKVTEKGKDVELRCDPISGHTALYWYRQSLGQGLEFLIYFQGNSAPDKSGLPSDRFSAERTGGSVSTLTIQRTQQEDSAVYLCASSLNNRNTEAFFGQGTRLTVV.

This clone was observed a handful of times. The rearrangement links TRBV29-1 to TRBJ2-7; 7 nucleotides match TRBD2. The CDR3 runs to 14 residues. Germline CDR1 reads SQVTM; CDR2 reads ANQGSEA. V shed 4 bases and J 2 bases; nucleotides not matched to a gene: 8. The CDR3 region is CSVVKGAGAYEQYF. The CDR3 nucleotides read TGCAGCGTTGTTAAGGGCGCGGGGGCCTACGAGCAGTACTTC.

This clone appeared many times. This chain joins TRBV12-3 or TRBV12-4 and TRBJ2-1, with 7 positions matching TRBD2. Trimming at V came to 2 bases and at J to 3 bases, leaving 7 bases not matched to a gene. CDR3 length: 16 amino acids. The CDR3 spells CASSLYGLEVYNEQFF. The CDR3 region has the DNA TGTGCCAGCAGTTTATACGGACTAGAGGTCTACAATGAGCAGTTCTTC.

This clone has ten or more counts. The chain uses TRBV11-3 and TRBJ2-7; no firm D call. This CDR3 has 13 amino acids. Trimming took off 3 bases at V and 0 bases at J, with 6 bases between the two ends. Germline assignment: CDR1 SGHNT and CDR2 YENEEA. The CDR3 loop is CASSLAGSYEQYF. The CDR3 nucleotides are TGTGCCAGCAGCTTGGCAGGCTCCTACGAGCAGTACTTC.

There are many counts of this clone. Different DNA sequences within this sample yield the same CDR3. CDR3 coding DNA: TGTGCCAGCAGTTTTGGGACAGGCGAGCAGTTCTTC. Encoded protein: CASSFGTGEQFF. V is TRBV27 and J is TRBJ2-1; 8 nucleotides align to TRBD1. The trim removed 3 bases at V and 10 bases at J, leaving 2 bases unmatched. CDR1 MNHEY and CDR2 SMNVEV come from the germline V gene (reference sequence). The CDR3 consists of 12 residues.

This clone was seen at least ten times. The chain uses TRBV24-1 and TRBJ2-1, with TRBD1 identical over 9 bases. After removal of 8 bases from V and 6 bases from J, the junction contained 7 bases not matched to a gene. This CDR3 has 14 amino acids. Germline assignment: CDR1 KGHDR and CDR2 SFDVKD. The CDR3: CATKDRGWRNEQFF. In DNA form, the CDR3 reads TGTGCCACCAAGGACAGGGGATGGCGCAATGAGCAGTTCTTC.

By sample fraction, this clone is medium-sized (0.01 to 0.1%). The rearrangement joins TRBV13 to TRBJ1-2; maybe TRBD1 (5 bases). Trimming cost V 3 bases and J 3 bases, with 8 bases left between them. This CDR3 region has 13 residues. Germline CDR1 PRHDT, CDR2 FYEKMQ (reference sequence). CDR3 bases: TGTGCCAGCAGCTTTGGACATGACTATGGCTACACCTTC. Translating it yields CASSFGHDYGYTF.

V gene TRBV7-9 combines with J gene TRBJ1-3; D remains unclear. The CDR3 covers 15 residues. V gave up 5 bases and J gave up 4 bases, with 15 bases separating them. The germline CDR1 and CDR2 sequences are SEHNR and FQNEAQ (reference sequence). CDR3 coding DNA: TGTGCCAGCAGCCCGACCTTCCCCCCCGGAAACACCATATATTTT. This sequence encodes CASSPTFPPGNTIYF.